The source of this T cell receptor (beta chain) is a study of blood T cell repertoires in COVID-19. Study as a whole: Some COVID-19 samples were acute and others convalescent; all came from the United States, Italy and Spain.

This clone was picked up one time. Source study methods: Reference gene primers were amplified, and this amplification served to estimate nucleated cell counts. TCRdb's table, derived via immunoSEQ multiplex PCR, lists solely in-frame clones and lacks some. The D gene and trimming were derived from the DNA, and the V and J assignments and clone size from that table. The table records about 120,000 clones, roughly nine tenths of them present only once. The CDR3 spans 16 residues. Trimming removed 1 base at V and 2 bases at J, with 15 bases between. CDR1 and CDR2 (germline): MGHRA, YSYEKL. The sequence came from a man in his 70s with active or convalescent COVID-19. This chain connects TRBV4-1 to TRBJ2-7; possible D gene TRBD2, 6 bases. The sequenced material came from peripheral blood. CDR3 DNA sequence: TGCGCCAGCAGCCAAGTGTTCACAGGACTAACCTACGAGCAGTACTTC. Translating it yields CASSQVFTGLTYEQYF.